The clone carrying this T cell receptor (beta chain) showed up just a few times. What it binds is not known. The sample is drawn from a study of T cell repertoires in cytomegalovirus infection. Turning to the study itself: Used in the study were CMV epitopes, some recently identified and HLA-C-restricted, others well-studied and HLA-B-restricted. TCR beta signatures that were public indicated CMV infection and matching HLA type.

TCRdb redid the calling of the reads with MiXCR, one entry per CDR3 protein. The sample contains about a million distinct CDR3 sequences, roughly a third of which appear only once. CDR3 length equals 13 residues. Germline V gives CDR1 MNHNS, CDR2 SASEGT. V lost 8 bases and J lost 7, with 17 bases in between. The sequences come from cultured CD8+ T cells from PBMCs, collected from culture after CMV antigen stimulation. This receptor was obtained from a human donor in good health (CMV status not recorded). Some clones in this sample may be carry-over from other donors' samples. The J gene is TRBJ1-2, the V gene TRBV6-1, with TRBD1 as a possible D gene (6 bases). The CDR3 spells CASPRAGGFGYTF. In DNA, the CDR3 is TGTGCCAGCCCTCGGGCGGGGGGCTTTGGCTACACCTTC.